These 24 T cell receptor beta chains were all obtained from the same sample, sequenced in a study of blood T cell repertoires in COVID-19. The data were produced by immunoSEQ multiplex PCR, yet TCRdb's version contains in-frame clones alone and is incomplete. The sample has 180,000 or so clones; 81% are singletons. Sequencing input: peripheral blood. All receptors derive from a woman in her 40s with COVID-19, enrolled during active disease.

The rearrangement joins TRBV5-6 to TRBJ1-2; 7 bases align to TRBD1. Unmatched junction bases numbered 6, after V lost 0 bases and J lost 1 base. The length of the CDR3 is 16 residues. Per germline, CDR1 SGHDT and CDR2 YYEEEE. The CDR3, as DNA: TGTGCCAGCAGCTTGGGCGGGACAGCTAATAACTATGGCTACACCTTC. This codes for CASSLGGTANNYGYTF.

The rearrangement joins TRBV18 to TRBJ1-1; the D gene is possibly TRBD1 (5 bases). Germline loops: CDR1 KGHSH, CDR2 LQKENI. This CDR3 is built from 14 residues. Trimming took off 2 bases at V and 1 base at J, with 8 bases between the two ends. In DNA form, the CDR3 reads TGTGCCAGCTCACCATCGGGGGGGAACACTGAAGCTTTCTTT. Encoded protein: CASSPSGGNTEAFF. Using reference TRBV18 and TRBJ1-1 for the parts outside the CDR3, the full variable domain is NAGVMQNPRHLVRRRGQEARLRCSPMKGHSHVYWYRQLPEEGLKFMVYLQKENIIDESGMPKERFSAEFPKEGPSILRIQQVVRGDSAAYFCASSPSGGNTEAFFGQGTRLTVV.

The genes are TRBV25-1 and TRBJ1-1; perhaps TRBD1 as D (5 bases). This CDR3 has 16 residues. Deletions cut 8 bases from V and 2 bases from J, with 21 bases between. Germline V CDR1 and CDR2: MGHDK, SYGVNS. The CDR3 DNA reads TGTGCCAGCGCGGAGGGGAGTGGGTACCCTAACACTGAAGCTTTCTTT. Protein sequence: CASAEGSGYPNTEAFF.

This clone occurred once. The chain carries TRBV19 and TRBJ1-5; a possible D gene is TRBD1 (6 bases). There are 16 residues in the CDR3. CDR1 and CDR2 from the germline V gene are LNHDA and SQIVND (reference sequence). V was trimmed by 2 bases and J by 2 bases, leaving 13 bases between them. The CDR3 region has the DNA TGTGCCAGTAGTATACAACAGGGAAAGGGCAATCAGCCCCAGCATTTT. It codes for CASSIQQGKGNQPQHF.

The chain combines TRBV6-1 with TRBJ2-2, with 9 bases fitting TRBD2. With 4 bases clipped from V and 2 bases from J, the junction kept 8 bases outside the gene matches. Germline V gene data show CDR1 as MNHNS and CDR2 as SASEGT. CDR3 length: 17 amino acids. CDR3 region: CASSGRGLASNTGELFF. Written as DNA, the CDR3 is TGTGCCAGCAGTGGACGAGGACTAGCGAGTAACACCGGGGAGCTGTTTTTT.

CDR3 coding DNA: TGTGCCAGCCGCGGAGTTGGTGGCTACACCTTC. Translating it yields CASRGVGGYTF. This sequence joins TRBV6-5 and TRBJ1-2; no definite D call. Germline lookup yields CDR1 MNHEY and CDR2 SVGAGI. V was cut by 8 bases and J by 7 bases, with 11 bases left in between. The CDR3 totals 11 residues.

The rearrangement links TRBV2 to TRBJ2-5, with D unresolved. Germline CDR1 is SNHLY and CDR2 is FYNNEI. The CDR3 is made up of 13 amino acids. V was clipped by 10 bases and J by 1 base, with 13 bases between them. CDR3 residues: CATTRNIQETQYF. The CDR3 DNA follows: TGTGCCACCACAAGAAACATCCAAGAGACCCAGTACTTC.

This chain connects TRBV5-1 to TRBJ2-2; 7 positions agree with TRBD1. CDR3 size: 15 residues. The germline CDR1 and CDR2 sequences are SGHRS and YFSETQ. J gave up 7 bases and V 3 bases, and 9 bases lay outside the gene matches. The CDR3 loop is CASSWTTGTVGELFF. CDR3 DNA: TGCGCCAGCAGCTGGACGACAGGGACGGTCGGGGAGCTGTTTTTT.

The V and J genes are TRBV4-1 and TRBJ2-1, with 8 bases lining up with TRBD1. Losses at the gene ends were 0 bases for V and 7 bases for J; bases not matched to a gene: 20. There are 20 residues in the CDR3. CDR1 is MGHRA and CDR2 is YSYEKL in the germline V gene. CDR3 sequence: CASSQDIVDRVLGARNEQFF. In DNA, the CDR3 is TGCGCCAGCAGCCAAGATATAGTGGACAGGGTTTTGGGGGCCAGGAATGAGCAGTTCTTC.

The chain joins TRBV5-4 to TRBJ1-1; no reliable D call. The CDR3 extends over 14 amino acids. Germline V gives CDR1 SGHNT, CDR2 YYREEE (reference sequence). Deletions cut 1 base from V and 5 bases from J, with 12 bases between. CDR3 sequence: CASSLRSEKTEAFF. The CDR3 DNA reads as TGTGCCAGCAGCTTGAGATCCGAGAAAACTGAAGCTTTCTTT.

The CDR3 spells CASSYPGQGQTQYF. The CDR3 DNA reads TGTGCCAGCAGTTACCCCGGACAGGGTCAGACCCAGTACTTC. The gene calls are TRBV6-6 and TRBJ2-5; 8 positions agree with TRBD1. V trimming: 2 bases; J trimming: 6 bases; junction bases outside the gene matches: 5. The length of the CDR3 is 14 residues. The germline V gene encodes CDR1 MNHNY and CDR2 SVGAGI (reference sequence).

This chain uses TRBV20-1 with TRBJ1-5; 8 bases are shared with TRBD1. The CDR3 is 14 amino acids. V lost 3 bases, J lost 4 bases, and 5 bases stayed unmatched. In germline, CDR1 is DFQATT, CDR2 SNEGSKA (reference sequence). The CDR3 region is CSASHGTGNQPQHF. CDR3 DNA sequence: TGCAGTGCTAGTCACGGGACAGGAAATCAGCCCCAGCATTTT.

The chain combines TRBV6-4 with TRBJ1-1; a possible D gene is TRBD1 (5 bases). The CDR3 sequence is 12 residues long. The ends were cut back, 7 bases at V and 4 bases at J, with 10 bases in the middle. Looked up from germline, CDR1 is MRHNA and CDR2 is SNTAGT. CDR3 amino acids: CASKRGSTEAFF. The CDR3 DNA reads TGTGCCAGCAAGCGGGGCAGCACTGAAGCTTTCTTT.

This clone was counted only a few times. The J gene is TRBJ2-1, the V gene TRBV30; TRBD2 agrees at 10 bases. The CDR3 extends over 17 amino acids. Germline trimming cut 1 base from V and 9 bases from J; bases unmatched to any gene: 15. The germline V gene encodes CDR1 GTSNPN and CDR2 SVGIG (reference sequence). CDR3 coding DNA: TGTGCCTGGAGTGACCCGGGACTAGCGACAATAAGGGGTGAGCAGTTCTTC. Translating gives CAWSDPGLATIRGEQFF.

This chain links TRBV7-9 with TRBJ2-6; TRBD2 agrees at 9 bases. The CDR3 spans 17 residues. V gave up 5 bases and J gave up 5 bases; unmatched junction bases: 10. The germline V gene encodes CDR1 SEHNR and CDR2 FQNEAQ (reference sequence). The CDR3 loop is CASSAARAGGWANVLTF. The CDR3 DNA is TGTGCCAGCAGCGCCGCCCGAGCGGGAGGATGGGCCAACGTCCTGACTTTC. Filled out from reference TRBV7-9 and TRBJ2-6, the complete variable domain reads DTGVSQNPRHKITKRGQNVTFRCDPISEHNRLYWYRQTLGQGPEFLTYFQNEAQLEKSRLLSDRFSAERPKGSFSTLEIQRTEQGDSAMYLCASSAARAGGWANVLTFGAGSRLTVL.

V usage is TRBV7-9 and J usage is TRBJ1-2; no clear D gene. V lost 2 bases and J lost 5, with 12 bases in between. Per the germline V gene, CDR1 is SEHNR and CDR2 is FQNEAQ (reference sequence). The CDR3 is 14 amino acids. This CDR3 reads CASSLPGGRYGYTF. DNA of the CDR3: TGTGCCAGCAGCTTACCCGGCGGCAGATATGGCTACACCTTC.

The chain uses TRBV6-6 and TRBJ2-1; no clear D. Germline CDR1 reads MNHNY; CDR2 reads SVGAGI (reference sequence). This CDR3 has 12 amino acids. V gave up 6 bases and J gave up 6 bases, with 9 bases separating them. As DNA, the CDR3 is TGTGCCAGCAGCCACATAAGCAATGAGCAGTTCTTC. Translated: CASSHISNEQFF.

The chain combines TRBV12-3 or TRBV12-4 with TRBJ2-1; no firm D call. Trimming cost V 5 bases and J 4 bases, with 6 bases left between them. CDR3 size: 12 residues. The CDR3 loop reads CASSPHYNEQFF. The CDR3 coding sequence is TGTGCCAGCAGTCCCCATTACAATGAGCAGTTCTTC.

This chain connects TRBV2 to TRBJ1-4; 9 nucleotides line up with TRBD1. V lost 6 bases and J lost 3; bases outside the gene matches: 11. CDR3 length equals 17 residues. The germline V gene has CDR1 SNHLY and CDR2 FYNNEI. This CDR3 reads CASRTRTGDVANEKLFF. The CDR3 nucleotides read TGTGCCAGCAGGACTAGGACAGGGGACGTCGCTAATGAAAAACTGTTTTTT.

In this sample, this clone turned up once. The V gene is TRBV15, the J gene TRBJ2-1; no reliable D call. The CDR3 length is 12 residues. Germline V gives CDR1 LNHNV, CDR2 YYDKDF (reference sequence). Trimming left V 3 bases short and J 6 bases short, with 6 bases between. This chain's CDR3 is CATSRGSNEQFF. In DNA form, the CDR3 reads TGTGCCACCAGCAGGGGCTCCAATGAGCAGTTCTTC.

The J gene is TRBJ2-1, the V gene TRBV4-2, with 12 bases fitting TRBD1. This CDR3 comprises 19 residues. V lost 4 bases and J lost 6; bases outside the gene matches: 16. Looked up from germline, CDR1 is LGHNA and CDR2 is YNFKEQ. Here the CDR3 reads CASSRGTGGLRLGGNEQFF. In nucleotides, the CDR3 is TGTGCCAGCAGCCGGGGGACAGGGGGCTTACGATTAGGGGGCAATGAGCAGTTCTTC.

This clone was recorded only once. The chain uses TRBV20-1 and TRBJ2-4; TRBD2 matches 7 bases. Germline V gene data show CDR1 as DFQATT and CDR2 as SNEGSKA (reference sequence). CDR3 length: 16 residues. The V gene end was trimmed by 3 bases and the J gene end by 0 bases; junction bases not matched to a gene: 8. The CDR3, as DNA: TGCAGTGCTAGTAGGGGCGGGAGCATAGCCAAAAACATTCAGTACTTC. Its translation: CSASRGGSIAKNIQYF.

The chain links TRBV18 to TRBJ2-3; possible D gene TRBD2, 5 bases. Per germline, CDR1 KGHSH and CDR2 LQKENI. This CDR3 comprises 14 residues. V was pared by 0 bases and J by 5 bases, with 9 bases between. CDR3 sequence: CASSPPLGVDTQYF. CDR3 in DNA: TGTGCCAGCTCACCACCGCTCGGGGTAGATACGCAGTATTTT.

The CDR3 here is CASSYEPGQAEKLFF. The CDR3 DNA reads TGTGCCAGCAGTTACGAGCCGGGACAGGCTGAAAAACTGTTTTTT. This chain links TRBV6-5 with TRBJ1-4; 8 positions agree with TRBD1. The CDR3 runs 15 residues. The germline V gene encodes CDR1 MNHEY and CDR2 SVGAGI. The trim removed 2 bases at V and 7 bases at J, leaving 6 bases unmatched.